Described below is a single TCR beta chain sequence and its context. This sample stems from a study of cytomegalovirus exposure and HLA in healthy donors. In the PCR, 60 Vbeta and 13 Jbeta primers were used. TCRdb keeps only in-frame clones here, not all; method: immunoSEQ multiplex PCR. The table includes approximately 61,000 clones, around 64% detected once. The receptor's source is a woman aged 50 to 65 in good health and CMV-seronegative. The source material was PBMCs.

The CDR3 loop is CASSVDGDRSYEQYF. CDR3 DNA sequence: TGTGCCAGCAGCGTAGATGGGGACAGGTCCTACGAGCAGTACTTC. The chain recombines TRBV9 with TRBJ2-7; 8 nucleotides match TRBD1. Looked up from germline, CDR1 is SGDLS and CDR2 is YYNGEE. Trimming removed 0 bases from V and 1 base from J; junction bases left unmatched: 3. CDR3 size: 15 residues. The whole variable domain, remainder taken from reference TRBV9 and TRBJ2-7, is DSGVTQTPKHLITATGQRVTLRCSPRSGDLSVYWYQQSLDQGLQFLIQYYNGEERAKGNILERFSAQQFPDLHSELNLSSLELGDSALYFCASSVDGDRSYEQYFGPGTRLTVT.